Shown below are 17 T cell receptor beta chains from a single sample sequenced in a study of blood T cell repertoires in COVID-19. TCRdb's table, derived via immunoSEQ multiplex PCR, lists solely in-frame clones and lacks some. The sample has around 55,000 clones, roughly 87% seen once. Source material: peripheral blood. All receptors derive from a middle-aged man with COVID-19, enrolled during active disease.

CDR3 loop: CASSEGGSGETQYF. Written as DNA, the CDR3 is TGTGCCAGCAGTGAGGGGGGGTCCGGGGAGACCCAGTACTTC. The chain has TRBV6-1 and TRBJ2-5; TRBD2 matches 7 bases. From germline, CDR1 is MNHNS and CDR2 SASEGT. V lost 3 bases to trimming and J lost 5 bases; unmatched junction nucleotides: 6. The CDR3 loop spans 14 amino acids.

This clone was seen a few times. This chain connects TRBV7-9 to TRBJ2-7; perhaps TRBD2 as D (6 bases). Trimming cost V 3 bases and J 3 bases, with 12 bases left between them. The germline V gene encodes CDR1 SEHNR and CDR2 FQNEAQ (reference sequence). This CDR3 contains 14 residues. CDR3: CASSFPGEGYEQYF. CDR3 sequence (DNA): TGTGCCAGCAGCTTTCCGGGAGAGGGCTACGAGCAGTACTTC.

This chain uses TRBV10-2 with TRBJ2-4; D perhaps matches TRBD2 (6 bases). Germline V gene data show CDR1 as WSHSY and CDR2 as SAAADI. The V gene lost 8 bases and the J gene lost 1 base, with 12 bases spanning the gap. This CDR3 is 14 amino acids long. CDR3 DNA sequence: TGCGCCAGCGGGGGGACGTTGGCCAAAAACATTCAGTACTTC. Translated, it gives CASGGTLAKNIQYF.

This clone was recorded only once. The CDR3 protein is CASSPSYAERTQYF. CDR3 coding DNA: TGTGCCAGCAGCCCCTCCTACGCGGAGCGGACCCAGTACTTC. The chain carries TRBV7-2 and TRBJ2-5; D uncertain. The CDR3 consists of 14 residues. V lost 5 bases, J lost 7 bases, and 17 bases lay in between. The V gene's germline CDR1 is SGHTA and CDR2 FQGNSA.

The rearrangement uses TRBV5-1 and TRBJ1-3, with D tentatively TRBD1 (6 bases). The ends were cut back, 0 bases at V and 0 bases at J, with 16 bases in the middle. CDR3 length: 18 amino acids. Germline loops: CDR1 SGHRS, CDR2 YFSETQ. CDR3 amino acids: CASSLGYGGQSSGNTIYF. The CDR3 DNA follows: TGCGCCAGCAGCTTGGGTTACGGAGGACAGAGCTCTGGAAACACCATATATTTT.

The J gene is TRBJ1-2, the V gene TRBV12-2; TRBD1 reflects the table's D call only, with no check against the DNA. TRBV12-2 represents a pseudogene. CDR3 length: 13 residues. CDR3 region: CASRDTGEYGYTF. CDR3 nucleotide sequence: TGTGCAAGTCGCGACACAGGGGAGTATGGCTACACCTTC.

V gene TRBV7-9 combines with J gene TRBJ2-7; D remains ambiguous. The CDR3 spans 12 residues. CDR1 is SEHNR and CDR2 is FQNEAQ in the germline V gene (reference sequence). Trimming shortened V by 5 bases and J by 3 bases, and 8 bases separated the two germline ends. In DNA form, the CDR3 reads TGTGCCAGCAGCCCTCCAGGCTACGAGCAGTACTTC. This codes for CASSPPGYEQYF.

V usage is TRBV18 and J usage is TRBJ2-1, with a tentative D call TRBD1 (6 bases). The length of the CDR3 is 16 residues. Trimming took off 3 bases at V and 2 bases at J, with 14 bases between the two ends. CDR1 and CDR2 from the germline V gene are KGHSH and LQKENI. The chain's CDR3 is CASSPSLGQTYNEQFF. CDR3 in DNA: TGTGCCAGCTCACCCTCCCTTGGACAGACCTACAATGAGCAGTTCTTC. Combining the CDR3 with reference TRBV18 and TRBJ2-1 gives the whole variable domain NAGVMQNPRHLVRRRGQEARLRCSPMKGHSHVYWYRQLPEEGLKFMVYLQKENIIDESGMPKERFSAEFPKEGPSILRIQQVVRGDSAAYFCASSPSLGQTYNEQFFGPGTRLTVL.

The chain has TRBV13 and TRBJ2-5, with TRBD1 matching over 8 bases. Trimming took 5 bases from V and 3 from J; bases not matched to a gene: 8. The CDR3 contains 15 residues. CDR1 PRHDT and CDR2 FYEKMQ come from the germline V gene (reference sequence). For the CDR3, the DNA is TGTGCCAGCAGCCCATCGACGGACAGGGAAGAGACCCAGTACTTC. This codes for CASSPSTDREETQYF.

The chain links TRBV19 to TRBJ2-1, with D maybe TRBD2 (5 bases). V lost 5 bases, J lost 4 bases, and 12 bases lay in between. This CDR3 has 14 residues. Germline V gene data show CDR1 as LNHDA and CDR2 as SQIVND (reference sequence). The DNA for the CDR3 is TGTGCCAGTAGTCCCCTAGCCGCATACAATGAGCAGTTCTTC. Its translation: CASSPLAAYNEQFF.

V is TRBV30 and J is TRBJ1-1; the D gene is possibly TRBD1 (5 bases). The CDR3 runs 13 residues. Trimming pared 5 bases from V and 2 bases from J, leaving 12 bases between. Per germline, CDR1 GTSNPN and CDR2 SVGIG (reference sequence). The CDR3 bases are TGTGCCTGGTCCCGTGACAGCAACACTGAAGCTTTCTTT. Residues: CAWSRDSNTEAFF.

The CDR3 region has the DNA TGTGCCAGTAGACCTCGACCCGGGACAGGGCCCGGAAGGCGAAGTGGCAATCAGCCCCAGCATTTT. This sequence encodes CASRPRPGTGPGRRSGNQPQHF. The V gene is TRBV19, the J gene TRBJ1-5, with TRBD1 identical over 9 bases. CDR3 size: 22 residues. V lost 6 bases to trimming and J lost 2 bases; unmatched junction nucleotides: 26. Germline V lookup: CDR1 LNHDA, CDR2 SQIVND (reference sequence). The variable domain in full, with the rest retrieved from reference TRBV19 and TRBJ1-5, is DGGITQSPKYLFRKEGQNVTLSCEQNLNHDAMYWYRQDPGQGLRLIYYSQIVNDFQKGDIAEGYSVSREKKESFPLTVTSAQKNPTAFYLCASRPRPGTGPGRRSGNQPQHFGDGTRLSIL.

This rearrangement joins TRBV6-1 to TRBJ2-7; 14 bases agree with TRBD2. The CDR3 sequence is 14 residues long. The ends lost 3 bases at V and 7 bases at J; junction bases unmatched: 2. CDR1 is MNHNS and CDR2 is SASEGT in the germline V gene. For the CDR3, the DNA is TGTGCCAGCAGTGAGGGGACTAGCGGGGGAGAGCAGTACTTC. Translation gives CASSEGTSGGEQYF.

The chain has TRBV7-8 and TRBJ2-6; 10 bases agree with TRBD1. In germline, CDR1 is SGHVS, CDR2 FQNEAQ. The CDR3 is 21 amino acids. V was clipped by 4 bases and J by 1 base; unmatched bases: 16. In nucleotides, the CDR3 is TGTGCCAGCAGCTACCCATCCGGGACAGGGGACCGAATGTCTGGGGCCAACGTCCTGACTTTC. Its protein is CASSYPSGTGDRMSGANVLTF. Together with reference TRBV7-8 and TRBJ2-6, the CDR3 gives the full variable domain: GAGVSQSPRYKVAKRGQDVALRCDPISGHVSLFWYQQALGQGPEFLTYFQNEAQLDKSGLPSDRFFAERPEGSVSTLKIQRTQQEDSAVYLCASSYPSGTGDRMSGANVLTFGAGSRLTVL.

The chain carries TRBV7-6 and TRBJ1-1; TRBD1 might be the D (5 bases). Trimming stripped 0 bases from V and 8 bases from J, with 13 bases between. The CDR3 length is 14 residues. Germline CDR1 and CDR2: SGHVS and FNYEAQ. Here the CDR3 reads CASSLAGRDFEAFF. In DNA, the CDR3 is TGTGCCAGCAGCTTAGCGGGCAGGGACTTCGAAGCTTTCTTT.

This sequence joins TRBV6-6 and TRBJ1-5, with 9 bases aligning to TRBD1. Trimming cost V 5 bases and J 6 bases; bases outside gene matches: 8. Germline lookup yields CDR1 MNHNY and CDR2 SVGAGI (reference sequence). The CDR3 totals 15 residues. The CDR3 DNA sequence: TGTGCCAGCAGTCGTCGGACAGGGGATAGTCAGCCCCAGCATTTT. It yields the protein CASSRRTGDSQPQHF.

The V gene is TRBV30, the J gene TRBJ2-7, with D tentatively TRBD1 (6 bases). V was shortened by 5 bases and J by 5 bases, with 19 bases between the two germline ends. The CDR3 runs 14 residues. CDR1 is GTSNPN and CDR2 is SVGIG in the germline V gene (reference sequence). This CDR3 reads CAWGPNRDANEQYF. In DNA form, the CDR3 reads TGTGCCTGGGGACCGAACAGGGATGCCAACGAGCAGTACTTC.